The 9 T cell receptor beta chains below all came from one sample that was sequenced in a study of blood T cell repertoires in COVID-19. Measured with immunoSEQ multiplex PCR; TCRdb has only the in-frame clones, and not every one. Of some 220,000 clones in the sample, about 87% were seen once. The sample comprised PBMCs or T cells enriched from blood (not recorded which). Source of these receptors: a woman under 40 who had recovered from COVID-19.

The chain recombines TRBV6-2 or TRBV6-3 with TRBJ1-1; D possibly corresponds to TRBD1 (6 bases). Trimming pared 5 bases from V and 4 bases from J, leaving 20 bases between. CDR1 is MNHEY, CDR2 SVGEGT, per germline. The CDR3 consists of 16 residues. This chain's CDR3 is CASSQIPGVRGTEAFF. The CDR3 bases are TGTGCCAGCAGTCAGATCCCAGGGGTCCGCGGCACTGAAGCTTTCTTT.

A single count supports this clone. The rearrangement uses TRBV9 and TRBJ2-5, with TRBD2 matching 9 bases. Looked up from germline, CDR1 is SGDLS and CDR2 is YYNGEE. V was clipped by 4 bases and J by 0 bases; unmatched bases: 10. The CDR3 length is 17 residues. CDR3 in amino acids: CASSPGASGAYQETQYF. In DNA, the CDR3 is TGTGCCAGCAGCCCGGGGGCTAGCGGGGCGTACCAAGAGACCCAGTACTTC.

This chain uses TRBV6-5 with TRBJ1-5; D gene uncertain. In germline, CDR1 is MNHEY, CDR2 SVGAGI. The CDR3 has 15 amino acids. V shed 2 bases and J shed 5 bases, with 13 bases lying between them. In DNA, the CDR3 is TGTGCCAGCAGTTACGCCGCGGAGGCGGATCAGCCCCAGCATTTT. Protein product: CASSYAAEADQPQHF.

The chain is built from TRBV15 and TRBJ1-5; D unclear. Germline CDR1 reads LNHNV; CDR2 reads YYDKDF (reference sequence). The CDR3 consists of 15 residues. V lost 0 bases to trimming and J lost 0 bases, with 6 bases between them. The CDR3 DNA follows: TGTGCCACCAGCAGAGAGAGACATAGCAATCAGCCCCAGCATTTT. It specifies CATSRERHSNQPQHF. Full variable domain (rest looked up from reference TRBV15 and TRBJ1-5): DAMVIQNPRYQVTQFGKPVTLSCSQTLNHNVMYWYQQKSSQAPKLLFHYYDKDFNNEADTPDNFQSRRPNTSFCFLDIRSPGLGDTAMYLCATSRERHSNQPQHFGDGTRLSIL.

The CDR3 is CASSPPGLANTGELFF. The CDR3 coding sequence is TGTGCCAGCAGCCCCCCGGGACTAGCGAACACCGGGGAGCTGTTTTTT. The V and J genes are TRBV3-1 (or the pseudogene TRBV3-2) and TRBJ2-2; 8 bases line up with TRBD2. This CDR3 has 16 residues. V shed 4 bases and J 0 bases; nucleotides not matched to a gene: 4. Germline assignment: CDR1 LGHDT and CDR2 YNNKEL (reference sequence).

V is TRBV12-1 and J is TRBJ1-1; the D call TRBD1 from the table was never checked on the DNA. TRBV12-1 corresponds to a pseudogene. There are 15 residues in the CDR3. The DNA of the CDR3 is TGTGCCAGCAGCCCTCCTTACAGGGTGAACACTGAAGCTTTCTTT. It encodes CASSPPYRVNTEAFF.

The CDR3 bases are TGCAGTGCGACAGGGAATGGCTACACCTTC. Translated: CSATGNGYTF. The gene calls are TRBV20-1 and TRBJ1-2, with 7 bases that match TRBD1. The CDR3 contains 10 residues. Germline values: CDR1 DFQATT, CDR2 SNEGSKA (reference sequence). V gave up 6 bases and J gave up 6 bases; unmatched junction bases: 1.

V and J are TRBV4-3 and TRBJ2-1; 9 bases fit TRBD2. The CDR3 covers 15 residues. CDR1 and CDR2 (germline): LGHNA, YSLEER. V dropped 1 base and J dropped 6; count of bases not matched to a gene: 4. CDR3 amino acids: CASSQAGLAFNEQFF. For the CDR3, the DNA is TGCGCCAGCAGCCAAGCGGGACTAGCCTTCAATGAGCAGTTCTTC.

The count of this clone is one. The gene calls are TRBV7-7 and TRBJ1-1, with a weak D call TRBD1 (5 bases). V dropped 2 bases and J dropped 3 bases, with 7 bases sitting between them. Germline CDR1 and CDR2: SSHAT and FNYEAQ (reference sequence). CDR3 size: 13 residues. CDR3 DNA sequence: TGTGCCAGCAGCTTACGCAGGGACACTGAAGCTTTCTTT. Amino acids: CASSLRRDTEAFF.